Following are 26 T cell receptor beta chains from one sample sequenced in a study of T cells in tuberculosis. Repertoires were generated with immunoSEQ multiplex PCR, while TCRdb's copy carries only in-frame clones and drops some. The table includes under 45,000 clones, 95% detected once. The specimen sequenced was PBMCs. The receptors shown here come from a donor aged 10-29 years with latent tuberculosis or without tuberculosis infection.

This chain links TRBV2 with TRBJ2-5; no definite D call. The DNA end is more similar to TRBJ2-7, so the J call may be wrong. The CDR3 covers 16 residues. The V gene's germline CDR1 is SNHLY and CDR2 FYNNEI. The chain's CDR3 is CASSEALPKSSYEQYF. CDR3 DNA: TGTGCCAGCAGTGAAGCCCTACCCAAGAGTTCCTACGAGCAGTACTTC.

The chain has TRBV6-5 and TRBJ2-7, with D maybe TRBD2 (5 bases). V was clipped by 7 bases and J by 6 bases, with 16 bases between them. Germline V gene data show CDR1 as MNHEY and CDR2 as SVGAGI. The CDR3 extends over 13 amino acids. CDR3 sequence: CASTFGSSGEQYF. CDR3 in DNA: TGTGCCAGCACCTTCGGGTCAAGCGGCGAGCAGTACTTC.

The chain employs TRBV30 and TRBJ2-5, with D tentatively TRBD1 (5 bases). The CDR3 is 14 amino acids. Germline V gene lookup returns CDR1 GTSNPN and CDR2 SVGIG (reference sequence). Trimming pared 1 base from V and 2 bases from J, leaving 11 bases between. The CDR3 loop reads CAWSGRQRQETQYF. CDR3 sequence (DNA): TGTGCCTGGAGTGGAAGACAGAGGCAAGAGACCCAGTACTTC.

The chain has TRBV5-4 and TRBJ2-7, with 10 bases identical to TRBD2. V lost 3 bases, J lost 6 bases, and 9 bases stayed unmatched. Germline CDR1 is SGHNT and CDR2 is YYREEE (reference sequence). The CDR3 contains 15 residues. CDR3 DNA: TGTGCCAGCAGCTCCATAGCGGGGGGTTTTTCCGAGCAGTACTTC. It encodes CASSSIAGGFSEQYF.

The chain links TRBV7-2 to TRBJ1-1; D uncertain. The CDR3 has 13 amino acids. The V gene's germline CDR1 is SGHTA and CDR2 FQGNSA. The ends were cut back, 5 bases at V and 4 bases at J, with 11 bases in the middle. CDR3 region: CASSAPGSTEAFF. CDR3 in DNA: TGTGCCAGCAGCGCCCCGGGGAGCACTGAAGCTTTCTTT.

The V gene is TRBV5-1, the J gene TRBJ1-1; no clear D gene. The germline V and J ends were trimmed by 3 bases and 8 bases, with 17 bases remaining between them. The CDR3 has 14 residues. Looked up from germline, CDR1 is SGHRS and CDR2 is YFSETQ. The CDR3, as DNA: TGCGCCAGCAGCTCAACATTAAGTAATATGGAAGCTTTCTTT. This gives the protein CASSSTLSNMEAFF.

CDR3 sequence: CASSLGGVQYF. In DNA form, the CDR3 reads TGTGCCAGCAGCTTAGGGGGGGTTCAGTACTTC. The chain has TRBV11-2 and TRBJ2-4, with D perhaps matching TRBD2 (6 bases). The CDR3 has 11 amino acids. Trimming shortened V by 1 base and J by 11 bases, and 6 bases separated the two germline ends. CDR1 is SGHAT and CDR2 is FQNNGV in the germline V gene.

In this sample, this clone is medium-sized (0.01 to 0.1%). The V call is TRBV25-1, the J call TRBJ2-2; weak D call: TRBD1 (5 bases). The CDR3 contains 17 residues. Between the trimmed V and J ends, which lost 5 bases and 4 bases, there was a span of 20 bases. CDR1 is MGHDK, CDR2 SYGVNS, per germline. The CDR3 reads CASSHLNRGQSTGELFF. Here the CDR3 DNA reads TGTGCCAGCAGTCACCTTAATAGGGGTCAGAGCACCGGGGAGCTGTTTTTT.

V gene TRBV5-6 combines with J gene TRBJ1-4; 7 bases agree with TRBD1. CDR1 is SGHDT, CDR2 YYEEEE, per germline. Trimming at V came to 4 bases and at J to 8 bases, leaving 11 bases not matched to a gene. The CDR3 has 15 amino acids. The CDR3 reads CASSPMTGQVEKLFF. DNA for the CDR3: TGTGCCAGCAGCCCGATGACAGGGCAAGTAGAAAAACTGTTTTTT.

The chain uses TRBV18 and TRBJ2-1; TRBD1 might be the D (6 bases). Trimming removed 4 bases at V and 0 bases at J, with 13 bases between. The CDR3 length is 16 residues. Germline lookup yields CDR1 KGHSH and CDR2 LQKENI. The CDR3 DNA sequence: TGTGCCAGCTCACGAGACAGGCCCTCCTCCTACAATGAGCAGTTCTTC. Amino acid sequence: CASSRDRPSSYNEQFF.

The chain carries TRBV7-9 and TRBJ2-5, with D perhaps TRBD1 (5 bases). This CDR3 has 16 residues. Trimming removed 5 bases at V and 3 bases at J, with 19 bases between. Germline V gene lookup returns CDR1 SEHNR and CDR2 FQNEAQ (reference sequence). Here the CDR3 reads CASSHEPLDREETQYF. The CDR3 DNA reads TGTGCCAGCAGCCATGAGCCGTTAGACAGAGAAGAGACCCAGTACTTC.

Written as DNA, the CDR3 is TGTGCCAGCAGCTCGACAGGGGTGGATGAGCAGTTCTTC. Residues: CASSSTGVDEQFF. The chain combines TRBV7-3 with TRBJ2-1, with TRBD1 identical over 8 bases. V shed 4 bases and J 8 bases; nucleotides not matched to a gene: 4. Germline-derived CDR1 and CDR2 are SGHTA and FQGTGA. The CDR3 has 13 amino acids.

The rearrangement joins TRBV10-3 to TRBJ2-1; TRBD2 might be the D (6 bases). This CDR3 region has 17 residues. Trimming took 4 bases from V and 1 from J, leaving 17 bases between them. Looked up from germline, CDR1 is ENHRY and CDR2 is SYGVKD. CDR3 sequence reads: CAISAGLTASSYNEQFF. CDR3 nucleotide sequence: TGTGCCATCAGTGCCGGACTAACGGCTTCATCCTACAATGAGCAGTTCTTC.

The CDR3 spells CASSQRTDGGKLFF. CDR3 sequence (DNA): TGCGCCAGCAGCCAACGGACAGACGGTGGAAAACTGTTTTTT. The V call is TRBV4-1, the J call TRBJ1-4; TRBD1 is a possible D gene (6 bases). CDR1 is MGHRA, CDR2 YSYEKL, per germline. CDR3 length equals 14 residues. The V gene lost 2 bases and the J gene lost 10 bases, with 14 bases spanning the gap.

The chain employs TRBV7-9 and TRBJ2-7, with D perhaps TRBD1 (5 bases). Germline CDR1 is SEHNR and CDR2 is FQNEAQ (reference sequence). The V end lost 2 bases, the J end lost 0 bases, and 8 bases lay between the germline ends. This CDR3 comprises 14 residues. The CDR3, as DNA: TGTGCCAGCAGCTTAACAGGAGTCTCCTACGAGCAGTACTTC. Protein product: CASSLTGVSYEQYF.

The V gene is TRBV18, the J gene TRBJ1-2; TRBD1 matches at 7 bases. Germline-derived CDR1 and CDR2 are KGHSH and LQKENI. The CDR3 sequence is 14 residues long. Unmatched junction bases numbered 2, after V lost 2 bases and J lost 2 bases. The CDR3 region is CASSPDRENYGYTF. The CDR3 bases are TGTGCCAGCTCACCAGACAGGGAGAACTATGGCTACACCTTC.

The chain couples TRBV2 to TRBJ2-1; 13 bases fit TRBD2. Germline CDR1 is SNHLY and CDR2 is FYNNEI. Trimming at V came to 6 bases and at J to 3 bases, leaving 17 bases not matched to a gene. The CDR3 consists of 20 residues. The CDR3 DNA is TGTGCCAGCAGACAAACCCCCTTTACCGGGACTAGCGGGGTCTACAATGAGCAGTTCTTC. This sequence encodes CASRQTPFTGTSGVYNEQFF. The full variable domain, with the rest looked up from reference TRBV2 and TRBJ2-1, is EPEVTQTPSHQVTQMGQEVILRCVPISNHLYFYWYRQILGQKVEFLVSFYNNEISEKSEIFDDQFSVERPDGSNFTLKIRSTKLEDSAMYFCASRQTPFTGTSGVYNEQFFGPGTRLTVL.

The chain is built from TRBV5-4 and TRBJ1-2, with no clear D. The CDR3 runs to 15 residues. Trimming took 8 bases from V and 2 from J, leaving 19 bases between them. CDR1 and CDR2 (germline): SGHNT, YYREEE (reference sequence). CDR3 sequence reads: CASTWRSADNYGYTF. The CDR3 coding sequence is TGTGCCAGTACGTGGCGGTCAGCCGACAACTATGGCTACACCTTC.

The CDR3 DNA sequence: TGCGCCAGCAGCCGGGACAGAGGGGACCAAGAGACCCAGTACTTC. This gives the protein CASSRDRGDQETQYF. The rearrangement links TRBV5-1 to TRBJ2-5; 7 bases match TRBD1. With 4 bases clipped from V and 0 bases from J, the junction kept 6 bases outside the gene matches. In germline, CDR1 is SGHRS, CDR2 YFSETQ. The CDR3 contains 15 residues.

V is TRBV5-6 and J is TRBJ1-3; maybe TRBD1 (6 bases). The CDR3 is 18 amino acids. Between the trimmed V and J ends, which lost 4 bases and 0 bases, there was a span of 20 bases. Germline CDR1 SGHDT, CDR2 YYEEEE. CDR3: CASSRKGDVYHSGNTIYF. The CDR3 bases are TGTGCCAGCAGCCGAAAGGGGGACGTATACCACTCTGGAAACACCATATATTTT.

This rearrangement joins TRBV27 to TRBJ1-2, with a tentative D call TRBD1 (5 bases). CDR3 size: 13 residues. V lost 1 base to trimming and J lost 4 bases, with 7 bases between them. CDR1 is MNHEY and CDR2 is SMNVEV in the germline V gene (reference sequence). The CDR3 DNA sequence: TGTGCCAGCAGTTTATGGGGGGGCTATGGCTACACCTTC. This sequence encodes CASSLWGGYGYTF.

The chain is built from TRBV19 and TRBJ1-5, with 8 bases lining up with TRBD1. V shed 4 bases, J shed 0 bases, and the junction held 2 bases outside the gene matches. Germline values: CDR1 LNHDA, CDR2 SQIVND (reference sequence). CDR3 length equals 15 residues. CDR3 protein: CASSRQGISNQPQHF. As DNA, the CDR3 is TGTGCCAGTAGTAGACAGGGGATTAGCAATCAGCCCCAGCATTTT. Based on the CDR3 plus reference TRBV19 and TRBJ1-5, the full variable domain is DGGITQSPKYLFRKEGQNVTLSCEQNLNHDAMYWYRQDPGQGLRLIYYSQIVNDFQKGDIAEGYSVSREKKESFPLTVTSAQKNPTAFYLCASSRQGISNQPQHFGDGTRLSIL.

The chain recombines TRBV27 with TRBJ1-5; 7 nucleotides align to TRBD1. The length of the CDR3 is 13 residues. The germline V gene encodes CDR1 MNHEY and CDR2 SMNVEV (reference sequence). The ends lost 7 bases at V and 6 bases at J; junction bases unmatched: 6. In DNA form, the CDR3 reads TGTGCCAGCACCACAGGGGTCGGTCAGCCCCAGCATTTT. Amino acids: CASTTGVGQPQHF.

The chain is built from TRBV5-1 and TRBJ1-3, with D unresolved. Germline loops: CDR1 SGHRS, CDR2 YFSETQ. The CDR3 loop spans 14 amino acids. V lost 0 bases and J 0 bases, leaving 4 bases between the germline ends. The DNA for the CDR3 is TGCGCCAGCAGCTTGGGGCCCTCTGGAAACACCATATATTTT. Its protein is CASSLGPSGNTIYF.

The CDR3 spells CASSPRSGGSTDTQYF. The DNA for the CDR3 is TGTGCCAGCAGTCCCCGGAGCGGGGGGAGCACAGATACGCAGTATTTT. The rearrangement links TRBV2 to TRBJ2-3, with 9 bases aligning to TRBD2. V lost 5 bases and J lost 0; bases outside the gene matches: 6. CDR1 SNHLY and CDR2 FYNNEI come from the germline V gene. The CDR3 is 16 amino acids.

The chain combines TRBV19 with TRBJ1-4, with 9 bases aligning to TRBD1. Trimming removed 6 bases from V and 6 bases from J; junction bases left unmatched: 11. Germline CDR1 LNHDA, CDR2 SQIVND (reference sequence). This CDR3 spans 16 amino acids. The CDR3 is CASSMDRGPWDEKLFF. The CDR3 nucleotides read TGTGCCAGTAGCATGGACAGGGGCCCCTGGGATGAAAAACTGTTTTTT. The full variable domain, rest sourced from reference TRBV19 and TRBJ1-4, is DGGITQSPKYLFRKEGQNVTLSCEQNLNHDAMYWYRQDPGQGLRLIYYSQIVNDFQKGDIAEGYSVSREKKESFPLTVTSAQKNPTAFYLCASSMDRGPWDEKLFFGSGTQLSVL.